This entry features one TCR beta chain sequence. This clonotype was observed at least ten times. Its antigen has not been determined. Base qualities are not provided; no much larger clone lies one nucleotide away. The data stem from a study of T-cell reconstitution after alpha-beta-depleted transplantation in children (dated by TCRdb to 2015 to 2016). Regarding the complete study: T-cell immune reconstitution after TCRalphabeta/CD19-depleted allogeneic hematopoietic cell transplantation in children was quantitatively tracked in the study by means of TCR repertoire profiling.

V drops 2 bases and J drops 6 bases, leaving 20 bases in between. From a lookup of the germline V gene, CDR1 and CDR2 are MNHEY and SVGAGI. The CDR3, cysteine through phenylalanine, is 17 amino acids long. Just the 51-base CDR3 DNA is kept, in frame starting at base 1. Receptor amplification or capture employed PCR. Reads for this sample came from an Illumina HiSeq 2500. TCR libraries were prepared with molecular barcoding, using unique molecular identifiers to normalize TCRbeta repertoire quantification. Clones were called with MiXCR by TCRdb after fastp trimmed the public reads at Q25, and only in-frame beta chains were retained. Every entry covers one CDR3 protein and lists the most common genes and DNA from its rows. Recorded for this sample are hundreds of thousands of distinct CDR3 sequences; roughly 13% of them occurred a single time. Together, the top ten hold 4% to 5.5% of the sample.

Sequenced material: PBMCs, taken from the stem cell graft. This TCR came from a human donor who donated a stem cell graft to a child with Fanconi anemia. This receptor chain uses TRBV6-5 and TRBJ2-1, with the D gene tentatively TRBD1 or TRBD2, based on 6 matching bases in each. The encoded CDR3 is CASSYPLGGGSGNEQFF. The nucleotides are TGTGCCAGCAGTTACCCATTAGGGGGAGGTTCGGGCAATGAGCAGTTCTTC.